This section outlines one T cell receptor beta chain sequence together with its context. Its antigen has not been determined. Per-nucleotide qualities are absent, and no much larger clonotype sits a single base away. The CDR3 regions of human TCRbeta chains were analyzed by immunosequencing. Under the source paper's analysis protocol: Repertoire TCRs were matched against a reference library of SARS-CoV-2-specific TCRs generated with the MIRA antigen-specificity platform. Breadth meant the fraction of unique TCRs that were SARS-CoV-2-associated, whereas depth meant the fraction of total T cells that were SARS-CoV-2-associated. Using the MIRA data, each spike-specific TCR was mapped to the spike region that the TCR reacts to and placed in a CD4 or CD8 class. Log10-transformed breadth and depth values were compared by one-way ANOVA with Sidak's multiple comparisons tests. TCRdb took this table from immuneACCESS and kept in-frame rearrangements with V and J called. Such tables lack part of the clones; where checked against another copy, unresolved V genes explain under half of the gap, and the rest is unexplained. That table gives V, J and clone size, and the DNA gave D and trimming. In this sample the table shows about 100,000 clones, around 90% of which occur a single time. Clones ranked in the top ten supply around 1.8% of the sample.

The sample belongs to a study of T cell responses to AZD1222 COVID-19 vaccine (dated by TCRdb to the early 2020s). With respect to the entire study: AZD1222 recipients given second doses at about 4 weeks or at about 12 weeks were pooled, since spike-specific TCR depth and breadth were not found to differ between the two schedules. TCR sequencing covered 233 trial participants: nearly 210 given two doses of AZD1222 and around 25 given two doses of MenACWY control vaccine. Trial participants were enrolled by age into 18-55, 56-69 and 70-plus year subgroups, with roughly 150, 30 and 60 TCR-sequenced participants respectively. Overall study results and their limits: Nearly half of unique spike-specific TCRs reportedly recognized epitopes outside regions mutated in the B.1.351 and B.1.1.7 variants. Because no samples from the day 14 peak response were available, repertoires could be characterized only after the peak T cell response. Vaccine-associated CD4 TCRs spanned the whole spike protein, with dominant responses in regions 160-218 and 743-854. A significant rise in spike-specific TCR breadth and depth was observed after two AZD1222 doses relative to day 0 and relative to MenACWY recipients. The 56-69-year group was small, and its depth increase did not reach significance, likely because of low power. Participants were mostly white British, with more females than males. The authors suggested clonal diversity may have been underestimated. Conclusions about previously exposed vaccinees are limited because only six or seven AZD1222 recipients were SARS-CoV-2 seropositive at baseline.

The germline V gene (reference sequence) gives CDR1 as LNHDA and CDR2 as SQIVND. Trimming takes 3 bases from V and 1 base from J, and the germline ends sit 9 bases apart. Including the terminal cysteine and phenylalanine, the CDR3 comprises 14 residues. The kept DNA is CDR3 alone, 42 bases in frame from the first base. The meaning of the sample's time point label: baseline before first vaccination. Vaccinee samples were obtained from the UK trials COV001 and COV002, which included a single-blind randomized controlled phase 2/3 trial of AZD1222 (ChAdOx1 nCoV-19) in healthy adults. For TCRbeta chain sequencing, PBMC samples from trial participants were taken at day 0 and at day 28 after the second dose.

The clonotype comes from an adult in good health. The sample consisted of peripheral blood, taken on day 0 of AZD1222 vaccination. This receptor chain uses TRBV19 and TRBJ1-2, with the D gene call left open. The CDR3 region has the sequence CASSIPRLNYGYTF. The DNA is TGTGCCAGTAGTATTCCACGTCTTAACTATGGCTACACCTTC.